This T cell receptor beta chain was recorded in a study of T cell responses to AZD1222 COVID-19 vaccine. The repertoire was sequenced with immunoSEQ multiplex PCR; TCRdb's copy has only in-frame clones and lacks some. The data show about 100,000 clones, approximately 87% seen once. Germline V gene lookup returns CDR1 KGHSH and CDR2 LQKENI. V lost 3 bases and J lost 4; bases outside the gene matches: 5. This CDR3 is 15 amino acids long. The TCR sequence derives from an adult in good health. The rearrangement links TRBV18 to TRBJ1-5, with TRBD1 identical over 8 bases. The specimen was peripheral blood, collected on day 0 of AZD1222 vaccination. This CDR3 is CASSPMTGENQPQHF. In nucleotides, the CDR3 is TGTGCCAGCTCACCCATGACAGGGGAGAATCAGCCCCAGCATTTT.